Only a few counts were recorded for the clone carrying this TCR beta chain. This record belongs to a study of shared clonotypes between healthy human individuals. TCRdb's copy holds only in-frame clones and misses some; the assay was immunoSEQ multiplex PCR. This repertoire shows approximately 120,000 clones, approximately 70% found once; its top ten account for roughly a quarter. Germline V gene lookup returns CDR1 MDHEN and CDR2 SYDVKM. The CDR3 spans 13 residues. V was clipped by 2 bases and J by 9 bases, with 11 bases between them. This rearrangement joins TRBV28 to TRBJ1-5, with D unresolved. Sequences were obtained from memory CD8+ T cells sorted from blood. Subset of the sample: CD45RO+ cells pooled with CCR7-negative TemRA cells. The receptor was isolated from a woman between 25 and 40 years old in good health. The chain's CDR3 is CASSLRAYRPQHF. CDR3 DNA sequence: TGTGCCAGCAGTTTACGTGCCTACCGGCCCCAGCATTTT.